Listed here are 29 T cell receptor beta chains from one sample, sequenced in a study of T cell repertoires in aging, cancer and after chemotherapy. TRB rearrangements spanning V, D and J were amplified using mixed TRB-A/B primers. TCRdb reprocessed the multiplex PCR reads with MiXCR, giving one entry per CDR3 protein. This sample carries over 500 distinct CDR3 sequences, about 25% of them seen once, and the ten largest clones take more than 30%. TCR beta rearrangements were amplified from peripheral blood genomic DNA. The sequenced sample consisted of blood. These receptors were collected from a human donor with a solid tumor.

This chain links TRBV11-2 with TRBJ1-3, with a tentative D call TRBD1 (6 bases). Trimming pared 3 bases from V and 0 bases from J, leaving 9 bases between. The CDR3 runs 15 residues. The germline V gene has CDR1 SGHAT and CDR2 FQNNGV. Here the CDR3 reads CASSFDRSSGNTIYF. DNA for the CDR3: TGTGCCAGCAGCTTTGACAGGAGCTCTGGAAACACCATATATTTT.

This clonotype qualifies as large. The rearrangement uses TRBV6-5 and TRBJ2-4; 9 bases match TRBD1. CDR3 length equals 19 residues. Germline values: CDR1 MNHEY, CDR2 SVGAGI. V dropped 2 bases and J dropped 0; count of bases not matched to a gene: 11. The CDR3 protein is CASSYRDRECTIAKNIQYF. The CDR3 DNA reads as TGTGCCAGCAGTTACCGGGACAGGGAATGCACGATAGCCAAAAACATTCAGTACTTC.

The V call is TRBV28, the J call TRBJ2-7; 7 bases match TRBD1. The V and J ends lost 6 bases and 0 bases, in that order; junction bases with no gene match: 8. Germline assignment: CDR1 MDHEN and CDR2 SYDVKM. This CDR3 has 15 residues. The CDR3 spells CASRQDRDSSYEQYF. The CDR3 bases are TGTGCCAGCAGACAAGACAGGGACAGCTCCTACGAGCAGTACTTC.

The rearrangement joins TRBV27 to TRBJ2-7; D is unclear. This CDR3 is 13 amino acids long. V lost 2 bases, J lost 3 bases, and 8 bases lay in between. CDR1 is MNHEY, CDR2 SMNVEV, per germline (reference sequence). In DNA, the CDR3 is TGTGCCAGCAGTTTAGGGCGGATCTACGAGCAGTACTTC. This gives the protein CASSLGRIYEQYF.

This clonotype was observed a single time. A much larger clone sits a single nucleotide away, making a read error possible. This chain uses TRBV19 with TRBJ2-7; possibly TRBD1 for D (6 bases). Looked up from germline, CDR1 is LNHDA and CDR2 is SQIVND (reference sequence). This CDR3 is 15 amino acids long. In nucleotides, the CDR3 is TGTGCCAGTAGGGGGGCAGGGTCCTACTCCTACGAGAAGTACTTC. It codes for CASRGAGSYSYEKYF.

The chain is built from TRBV6-1 and TRBJ2-6; a possible D gene is TRBD1 (6 bases). Trimming left V 5 bases short and J 2 bases short, with 13 bases between. CDR3 length: 16 residues. In germline, CDR1 is MNHNS, CDR2 SASEGT. The CDR3 loop reads CASSLATGTGANVLTF. CDR3 coding DNA: TGTGCCAGCAGTTTAGCTACAGGGACTGGGGCCAACGTCCTGACTTTC.

This clonotype is labeled hyperexpanded (1% or more). The chain employs TRBV29-1 and TRBJ2-7; D unclear. With 6 bases removed from V and 2 bases from J, the gap between germline ends came to 11 bases. From germline, CDR1 is SQVTM and CDR2 ANQGSEA. The CDR3 has 12 residues. The CDR3 DNA follows: TGCAGCGTAGGTTCGGACCCCTACGAGCAGTACTTC. Residues: CSVGSDPYEQYF.

By share of the sample, this clonotype is medium-sized (0.01 to 0.1%). CDR3 in amino acids: CATSDGTSGGTYNEQFF. Written as DNA, the CDR3 is TGTGCCACCAGTGATGGGACTAGCGGGGGAACATACAATGAGCAGTTCTTC. The chain is built from TRBV24-1 and TRBJ2-1; 14 nucleotides align to TRBD2. Germline V gene data show CDR1 as KGHDR and CDR2 as SFDVKD. V trimming: 3 bases; J trimming: 4 bases; junction bases outside the gene matches: 4. CDR3 length: 17 amino acids.

This clonotype is termed medium-sized. The chain joins TRBV7-9 to TRBJ1-2; weak D call: TRBD1 (5 bases). The CDR3 is made up of 14 amino acids. The germline CDR1 and CDR2 sequences are SEHNR and FQNEAQ (reference sequence). Trimming pared 7 bases from V and 7 bases from J, leaving 19 bases between. This chain's CDR3 is CASTQSGTRLGYTF. CDR3 bases: TGTGCCAGCACCCAATCCGGGACGAGGCTTGGCTACACCTTC. Filled out from reference TRBV7-9 and TRBJ1-2, the complete variable domain reads DTGVSQNPRHKITKRGQNVTFRCDPISEHNRLYWYRQTLGQGPEFLTYFQNEAQLEKSRLLSDRFSAERPKGSFSTLEIQRTEQGDSAMYLCASTQSGTRLGYTFGSGTRLTVV.

This clonotype is judged medium-sized. The gene calls are TRBV7-2 and TRBJ2-7; TRBD2 agrees at 8 bases. The CDR3 loop spans 16 amino acids. V lost 1 base, J lost 4 bases, and 9 bases stayed unmatched. Germline assignment: CDR1 SGHTA and CDR2 FQGNSA. For the CDR3, the DNA is TGTGCCAGCAGCTTAGATCTTAGCGGGATCTGGTACGAGCAGTACTTC. Residues: CASSLDLSGIWYEQYF.

This clonotype is large (0.1 to 1%) within its sample. This rearrangement joins TRBV18 to TRBJ2-7; a weak D match, TRBD1 (6 bases). The V and J ends lost 0 bases and 0 bases respectively, with 6 bases between them. The CDR3 has 14 amino acids. Per the germline V gene, CDR1 is KGHSH and CDR2 is LQKENI. DNA of the CDR3: TGTGCCAGCTCACCACCGGACAGCTCCTACGAGCAGTACTTC. It encodes CASSPPDSSYEQYF.

This chain uses TRBV11-3 with TRBJ2-3; 8 positions agree with TRBD2. This CDR3 comprises 15 residues. Germline trimming cut 1 base from V and 2 bases from J; bases unmatched to any gene: 2. Germline V CDR1 and CDR2: SGHNT, YENEEA. The CDR3 loop reads CASSLAGGPTDTQYF. In DNA, the CDR3 is TGTGCCAGCAGCTTAGCGGGAGGGCCCACAGATACGCAGTATTTT. The full variable domain, rest sourced from reference TRBV11-3 and TRBJ2-3, is EAGVVQSPRYKIIEKKQPVAFWCNPISGHNTLYWYLQNLGQGPELLIRYENEEAVDDSQLPKDRFSAERLKGVDSTLKIQPAELGDSAVYLCASSLAGGPTDTQYFGPGTRLTVL.

This clonotype ranks as large. J is TRBJ2-7 and V is TRBV18; 8 bases agree with TRBD1. The V segment lost 0 bases and the J segment 7 bases; nucleotides outside the gene matches: 8. The germline V gene encodes CDR1 KGHSH and CDR2 LQKENI. The CDR3 is 15 amino acids. The CDR3 spells CASSPPTGATGEQYF. The CDR3 nucleotides are TGTGCCAGCTCACCACCGACAGGGGCCACTGGGGAGCAGTACTTC.

Sample share makes this clonotype large (0.1 to 1%). The chain is built from TRBV27 and TRBJ2-1; no reliable D call. This CDR3 comprises 13 residues. Per germline, CDR1 MNHEY and CDR2 SMNVEV (reference sequence). V dropped 7 bases and J dropped 9 bases, with 16 bases sitting between them. The CDR3 coding sequence is TGTGCCAGCACCCCGTCAGGAGCGACTGAGCAGTTCTTC. Protein product: CASTPSGATEQFF.

With regard to this clonotype: This may arise from a read error, as a much more abundant clone is one base away. J is TRBJ2-6 and V is TRBV18; 7 bases are shared with TRBD2. Germline V gene lookup returns CDR1 KGHSH and CDR2 LQKENI. This CDR3 contains 19 residues. CDR3 DNA sequence: TGTACCAGCTCTCAGGGTGCGGGGGAATCTCTCTCTGGGGCCAACGTCCTGACTTTC. Translating it yields CTSSQGAGESLSGANVLTF.

About this clonotype itself: The CDR3 end shows no conserved phenylalanine or tryptophan, and so a read error is likely. Here the CDR3 DNA reads TGCAGTGCTGGAACTAGCGGGAGAACAGATACGCAGTATCTT. Translated: CSAGTSGRTDTQYL. The chain uses TRBV20-1 and TRBJ2-3; TRBD2 aligns across 11 bases. Looked up from germline, CDR1 is DFQATT and CDR2 is SNEGSKA (reference sequence). With 5 bases clipped from V and 3 bases from J, the junction kept 4 bases outside the gene matches. This CDR3 comprises 14 residues.

By frequency in the sample, this clonotype is large. This chain uses TRBV6-2 or TRBV6-3 with TRBJ2-1; 11 nucleotides agree with TRBD2. V shed 10 bases, J shed 8 bases, and the junction held 7 bases outside the gene matches. CDR1 is MNHEY, CDR2 SVGEGT, per germline. CDR3 length: 13 residues. This CDR3 is CAISGRAWDEQFF. For the CDR3, the DNA is TGTGCCATTAGCGGGAGGGCCTGGGATGAGCAGTTCTTC.

This clonotype is labeled as medium-sized. This chain links TRBV6-2 or TRBV6-3 with TRBJ1-5; D is possibly TRBD1 (5 bases). The V gene lost 0 bases and the J gene lost 7 bases, with 10 bases spanning the gap. This CDR3 comprises 14 residues. The germline gives CDR1 MNHEY, CDR2 SVGEGT. CDR3 sequence: CASSYSSGFQPQHF. The CDR3 nucleotides read TGTGCCAGCAGTTACTCTTCAGGGTTCCAGCCCCAGCATTTT.

With regard to this clonotype: This clone may be a read error of a much larger clone one base away. J is TRBJ2-5 and V is TRBV7-9; 8 bases are shared with TRBD1. Germline V lookup: CDR1 SEHNR, CDR2 FQNEAQ (reference sequence). V trimming: 2 bases; J trimming: 4 bases; junction bases outside the gene matches: 3. The CDR3 loop spans 14 amino acids. The CDR3 region is CASSLQTGGETQYF. CDR3 sequence (DNA): TGTGCCAGCAGCTTACAAACAGGGGGAGAGACCCAGTACTTC.

Judged by abundance, this clonotype is large. This chain links TRBV27 with TRBJ2-7; TRBD2 is a possible D gene (5 bases). V lost 5 bases, J lost 4 bases, and 18 bases lay in between. Germline assignment: CDR1 MNHEY and CDR2 SMNVEV (reference sequence). The CDR3 contains 15 residues. CDR3 loop: CASSPRGPRLYEQYF. The CDR3, as DNA: TGTGCCAGCAGTCCCCGAGGGCCACGACTATACGAGCAGTACTTC.

This clonotype is labeled large (0.1 to 1%). V is TRBV5-4 and J is TRBJ2-1; no clear D gene. Trimming pared 4 bases from V and 2 bases from J, leaving 13 bases between. The CDR3 totals 15 residues. CDR1 and CDR2 from the germline V gene are SGHNT and YYREEE (reference sequence). This CDR3 reads CASSLDGFAYNEQFF. The CDR3 DNA sequence: TGTGCCAGCAGCCTAGACGGGTTTGCCTACAATGAGCAGTTCTTC.

The rearrangement joins TRBV20-1 to TRBJ1-3; no clear D gene. The CDR3 spans 13 residues. From germline, CDR1 is DFQATT and CDR2 SNEGSKA (reference sequence). V was shortened by 1 base and J by 4 bases, with 8 bases between the two germline ends. In DNA form, the CDR3 reads TGCAGTGCTAGAGGGGAGGTCGGAAACACCATATATTTT. Translated: CSARGEVGNTIYF.

This clonotype is termed large. CDR3 region: CASSPIAGQGLRGYTF. For the CDR3, the DNA is TGTGCCAGCAGTCCAATCGCCGGACAGGGGTTGCGTGGCTACACCTTC. The rearrangement joins TRBV27 to TRBJ1-2; TRBD1 agrees at 9 bases. V lost 5 bases and J lost 7; bases outside the gene matches: 14. Germline V CDR1 and CDR2: MNHEY, SMNVEV (reference sequence). The CDR3 runs to 16 residues.

The chain combines TRBV12-3 or TRBV12-4 with TRBJ1-5; D is unresolved. With 5 bases removed from V and 4 bases from J, the gap between germline ends came to 15 bases. CDR3 size: 15 residues. The CDR3: CASSNRVTRNQPQHF. CDR3 nucleotide sequence: TGTGCCAGCAGTAACCGGGTGACCCGGAATCAGCCCCAGCATTTT.

This clonotype is termed hyperexpanded (1% or more). The chain couples TRBV29-1 to TRBJ2-7; the match to TRBD1 covers 10 bases. Trimming at V came to 3 bases and at J to 6 bases, leaving 8 bases not matched to a gene. The CDR3 has 14 residues. Germline V gene lookup returns CDR1 SQVTM and CDR2 ANQGSEA. Written as DNA, the CDR3 is TGCAGCGTTGATACATCGGGACAGGGGCGCGAGCAGTACTTC. Its translation: CSVDTSGQGREQYF.

V is TRBV28 and J is TRBJ1-4; 11 bases match TRBD1. Germline assignment: CDR1 MDHEN and CDR2 SYDVKM. The V segment lost 4 bases and the J segment 8 bases; nucleotides outside the gene matches: 6. The CDR3 is made up of 15 amino acids. CDR3 loop: CASSYSGTGGEKLFF. The CDR3 DNA sequence: TGTGCCAGCAGTTACTCTGGGACAGGGGGGGAAAAACTGTTTTTT. Full variable domain (remainder filled in from reference TRBV28 and TRBJ1-4): DVKVTQSSRYLVKRTGEKVFLECVQDMDHENMFWYRQDPGLGLRLIYFSYDVKMKEKGDIPEGYSVSREKKERFSLILESASTNQTSMYLCASSYSGTGGEKLFFGSGTQLSVL.

This clonotype is large. The CDR3 loop is CASSYSLAGGPAGISYNEQFF. Here the CDR3 DNA reads TGTGCCAGCAGTTACTCCTTAGCGGGAGGGCCTGCGGGGATATCCTACAATGAGCAGTTCTTC. The V and J genes are TRBV6-2 or TRBV6-3 and TRBJ2-1; 11 bases line up with TRBD2. Germline CDR1 and CDR2: MNHEY and SVGEGT. The CDR3 is made up of 21 amino acids. With 0 bases clipped from V and 1 base from J, the junction kept 14 bases outside the gene matches.

The gene calls are TRBV6-1 and TRBJ2-6, with 12 positions matching TRBD2. The CDR3 is 19 residues long. Germline values: CDR1 MNHNS, CDR2 SASEGT. V shed 5 bases and J 0 bases; nucleotides not matched to a gene: 8. The CDR3 protein is CASSHQTSGGLSGANVLTF. The CDR3 region has the DNA TGTGCCAGCAGTCACCAGACTAGCGGGGGACTCTCTGGGGCCAACGTCCTGACTTTC.

In nucleotides, the CDR3 is TGTGCCACCGGAACTCGTCTGTCGTCAGATACGCAGTATTTT. Translating it yields CATGTRLSSDTQYF. The chain combines TRBV15 with TRBJ2-3; D gene ambiguous. The CDR3 extends over 14 amino acids. CDR1 and CDR2 from the germline V gene are LNHNV and YYDKDF (reference sequence). Between the trimmed V and J ends, which lost 8 bases and 4 bases, there was a span of 16 bases.